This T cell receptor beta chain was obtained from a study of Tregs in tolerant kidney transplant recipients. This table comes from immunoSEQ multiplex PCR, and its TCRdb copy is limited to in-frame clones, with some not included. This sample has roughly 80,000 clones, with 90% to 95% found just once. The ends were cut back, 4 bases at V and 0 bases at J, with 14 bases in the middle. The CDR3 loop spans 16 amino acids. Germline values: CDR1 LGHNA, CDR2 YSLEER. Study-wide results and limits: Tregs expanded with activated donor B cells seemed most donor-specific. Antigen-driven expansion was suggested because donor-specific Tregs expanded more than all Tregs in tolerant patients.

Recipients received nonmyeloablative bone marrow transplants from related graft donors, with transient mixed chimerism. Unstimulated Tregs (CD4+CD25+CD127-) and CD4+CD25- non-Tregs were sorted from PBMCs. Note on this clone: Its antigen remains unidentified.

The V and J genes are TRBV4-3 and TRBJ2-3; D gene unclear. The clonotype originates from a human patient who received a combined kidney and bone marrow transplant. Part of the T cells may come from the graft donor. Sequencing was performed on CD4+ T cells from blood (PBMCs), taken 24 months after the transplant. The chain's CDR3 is CASSPNPGPSTDTQYF. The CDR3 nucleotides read TGCGCCAGCAGCCCCAACCCTGGGCCCAGCACAGATACGCAGTATTTT.